This is a list of T cell receptor beta chains from one sample in a study of cytomegalovirus exposure and HLA in healthy donors. The data were produced by immunoSEQ multiplex PCR, yet TCRdb's version contains in-frame clones alone and is incomplete. This sample has over 65,000 clones; around 80% occur once, and the top ten carry 10% to 15%. Material for sequencing was PBMCs. Receptors originate from a human donor in good health. Both conserved end residues are part of each CDR3.

v_gene,len,j_gene,CDR3aa
TRBV2,13,TRBJ2-2,CASNPSGTGELFF
TRBV6-6,12,-,CASSHREYEQYF
TRBV10-3,14,TRBJ1-1,CAISGSGERTEAFF
TRBV10-1,15,TRBJ2-2,CASSESTGNTGELFF
TRBV30,14,TRBJ1-1,CAFDRGLGNTEAFF
TRBV5-1,15,TRBJ1-1,CASSLVQGLNTEAFF
TRBV4-1,16,TRBJ2-7,CASSPSNAYYSYEQYF
TRBV5-1,15,TRBJ1-5,CASKEGHGINQPQHF
TRBV5-8,16,TRBJ1-2,CASSTRTGWSSYGYTF
TRBV7-9,15,TRBJ2-1,CASSAAGGPVNEQFF
TRBV6-6,13,TRBJ2-1,CASSQDSYNEQFF
TRBV18,18,TRBJ2-7,CASLQSPGTPLLNYEQYF
TRBV30,14,TRBJ2-3,CAWSPSGATDTQYF
TRBV5-1,13,TRBJ2-1,CASSFEGYNEQFF
TRBV7-8,15,TRBJ2-2,CASSFAGGRGGELFF
TRBV6-5,15,TRBJ1-1,CASSYTSQGGSEAFF
TRBV7-9,14,TRBJ1-1,CASSPADKNTEAFF
TRBV29-1,16,TRBJ2-3,CSVSGLGRQSADTQYF
TRBV18,18,TRBJ1-1,CASSPTGQATISNTEAFF
TRBV7-8,14,TRBJ2-7,CASSLVVRDYEQYF
TRBV27,14,TRBJ2-7,CASSLLGSPYEQYF
TRBV7-9,14,TRBJ1-1,CASSTPGGYTEAFF
TRBV4-3,16,TRBJ2-2,CASSHGTSGNTGELFF
TRBV18,16,TRBJ1-3,CASSPSDRAAGNTIYF
TRBV18,18,TRBJ1-3,CASSPPRLGQSSGNTIYF
TRBV5-4,15,TRBJ1-2,CASRTTGTGGLGYTF
TRBV29-1,13,TRBJ2-1,CSYSGGPHNEQFF
TRBV5-1,14,TRBJ2-5,CASSLFSGGETQYF
TRBV7-2,13,TRBJ2-7,CASSPGQGDAQYF
TRBV11-2,15,TRBJ2-7,CASSFNQGPSEEQYF
TRBV6-6,13,TRBJ2-7,CASNPWTGGGQYF
TRBV6-4,15,TRBJ2-1,CASSDSNGGYNEQFF
TRBV5-1,15,TRBJ2-3,CASSSLTGTTDTQYF
TRBV6-5,14,TRBJ2-3,CASSWAPGADTQYF
TRBV29-1,10,TRBJ2-1,CSVGGTAEVF
TRBV15,16,TRBJ2-1,CATSRDEGISYNEQFF
TRBV4-1,15,TRBJ1-4,CASTRGTGINEKLFF
TRBV7-9,16,TRBJ2-6,CASSLPGGSGANVLTF
TRBV23-1,17,TRBJ2-5,CASSQSLAGGAQETQYF
TRBV7-9,13,TRBJ2-1,CASSRVLGNEQFF
TRBV30,16,TRBJ2-3,CAWSRQRGGYTDTQYF
TRBV4-3,16,TRBJ2-7,CASSQELGQGFYEQYF
TRBV6-6,14,TRBJ2-7,CASSWTGGSYEQYF
TRBV6-5,14,TRBJ1-2,CASSYSGTAYGYTF
TRBV27,16,TRBJ1-3,CASSLSGAGGPYTIYF
TRBV13,15,TRBJ1-2,CASSLGQGGPYVYTF
TRBV10-3,14,TRBJ2-7,CAISPGQGGYEQYF
TRBV5-4,13,TRBJ1-1,CASRTGGRTEAFF
TRBV5-1,13,TRBJ1-1,CASSPDRGTEAFF